Presented here are 25 T cell receptor beta chains from one specimen sequenced in a study of lymphopenia after photon versus proton radiotherapy. Sequencing was performed with immunoSEQ multiplex PCR; in TCRdb, only in-frame clones are kept and a portion is missing. The sample contains 60,000 or so clones, approximately 90% of which appear only once. The material was peripheral blood, obtained from a patient treated with proton-based radiotherapy. The receptors shown here come from an elderly man with esophageal cancer.

V gene TRBV27 combines with J gene TRBJ2-7; D remains ambiguous. The CDR3 totals 13 residues. Germline V CDR1 and CDR2: MNHEY, SMNVEV (reference sequence). The V and J ends lost 3 bases and 1 base respectively, with 7 bases between them. The CDR3 region is CASSFLGSYEQYF. The CDR3 nucleotides read TGTGCCAGCAGTTTCTTGGGATCCTACGAGCAGTACTTC.

The chain employs TRBV11-2 and TRBJ1-2, with 11 bases fitting TRBD1. V was pared by 1 base and J by 7 bases, with 5 bases of the junction left unmatched. Germline-derived CDR1 and CDR2 are SGHAT and FQNNGV. The CDR3 is made up of 15 amino acids. The CDR3 nucleotides read TGTGCCAGCAGCTTAGCGGGACAGGGGGTATTTGGCTACACCTTC. Translated: CASSLAGQGVFGYTF.

The chain is built from TRBV19 and TRBJ2-2; D might be TRBD1 or TRBD2, each matching 5 bases. The CDR3 is 15 residues long. V was clipped by 3 bases and J by 3 bases, with 11 bases between them. CDR1 and CDR2 (germline): LNHDA, SQIVND (reference sequence). Here the CDR3 reads CASSIRGADTGELFF. DNA for the CDR3: TGTGCCAGTAGTATCCGAGGGGCCGACACCGGGGAGCTGTTTTTT.

With regard to this clone: Germline and junction disagree at one end, which may indicate a read error. The rearrangement links TRBV11-2 to TRBJ2-3, with D unresolved. The CDR3 spans 13 residues. Germline-derived CDR1 and CDR2 are SGHAT and FQNNGV. The DNA for the CDR3 is TGTGCCAGCAGCTTAGGATTGTGGACGAACCAGGCTTTT. Its protein product is CASSLGLWTNQAF.

The V gene is TRBV7-2, the J gene TRBJ2-7; D is undetermined. V gave up 0 bases and J gave up 4 bases, with 10 bases separating them. The germline V gene encodes CDR1 SGHTA and CDR2 FQGNSA. CDR3 length: 14 residues. As DNA, the CDR3 is TGTGCCAGCAGCTTAGCGCTTTACAGTTACGAGCAGTACTTC. It encodes CASSLALYSYEQYF.

The rearrangement uses TRBV5-1 and TRBJ1-2; a possible D gene is TRBD1 (6 bases). The CDR3 is made up of 14 amino acids. The V gene's germline CDR1 is SGHRS and CDR2 YFSETQ. The ends were cut back, 1 base at V and 8 bases at J, with 15 bases in the middle. This chain's CDR3 is CASSLSRGIRGYTF. DNA for the CDR3: TGCGCCAGCAGCTTGTCCAGGGGAATTCGGGGCTACACCTTC.

The chain employs TRBV7-2 and TRBJ2-6; no definite D call. CDR1 and CDR2 (germline): SGHTA, FQGNSA. The CDR3 consists of 14 residues. V shed 8 bases and J shed 4 bases, with 12 bases lying between them. This CDR3 reads CASAEQGGANVLTF. CDR3 coding DNA: TGTGCCAGCGCGGAACAAGGAGGGGCCAACGTCCTGACTTTC.

V usage is TRBV5-1 and J usage is TRBJ2-3; TRBD2 matches 13 bases. Germline CDR1 SGHRS, CDR2 YFSETQ. After removal of 2 bases from V and 0 bases from J, the junction contained 6 bases not matched to a gene. The CDR3 extends over 18 amino acids. The CDR3, as DNA: TGCGCCAGCAGCTTCGGACTAGCGGGAGATAAAAGCACAGATACGCAGTATTTT. Encoded protein: CASSFGLAGDKSTDTQYF.

The chain is built from TRBV27 and TRBJ1-2, with 8 positions matching TRBD1. CDR1 and CDR2 (germline): MNHEY, SMNVEV (reference sequence). With V trimmed by 2 bases and J by 6 bases, 2 bases remained unmatched. This CDR3 spans 13 amino acids. The CDR3 region is CASSLQGADGYTF. CDR3 nucleotide sequence: TGTGCCAGCAGTTTACAGGGGGCGGATGGCTACACCTTC.

The gene calls are TRBV2 and TRBJ1-4; D is unclear. Germline V gene data show CDR1 as SNHLY and CDR2 as FYNNEI. The CDR3 has 14 amino acids. V was trimmed by 2 bases and J by 3 bases, leaving 7 bases between them. The CDR3 here is CASSELGSNEKLFF. CDR3 nucleotide sequence: TGTGCCAGCAGTGAATTAGGCTCTAATGAAAAACTGTTTTTT.

The chain joins TRBV6-5 to TRBJ2-2; D call uncertain. Trimming stripped 3 bases from V and 4 bases from J, with 9 bases between. This CDR3 contains 14 residues. Germline V gives CDR1 MNHEY, CDR2 SVGAGI. As DNA, the CDR3 is TGTGCCAGCAGTTATACACGGTCCACCGGGGAGCTGTTTTTT. Translation gives CASSYTRSTGELFF.

The chain links TRBV6-5 to TRBJ1-2; D gene uncertain. V was clipped by 3 bases and J by 2 bases, with 10 bases between them. CDR1 and CDR2 (germline): MNHEY, SVGAGI. The length of the CDR3 is 14 residues. As DNA, the CDR3 is TGTGCCAGCAGTTATGGTCCTTTGAACTATGGCTACACCTTC. Protein product: CASSYGPLNYGYTF.

This clone appeared a single time. The chain couples TRBV30 to TRBJ1-5; D is unclear. Trimming pared 2 bases from V and 6 bases from J, leaving 14 bases between. Per germline, CDR1 GTSNPN and CDR2 SVGIG (reference sequence). This CDR3 has 14 amino acids. Here the CDR3 DNA reads TGTGCCTGGAGTACCCCCGACCTGGGTCAGCCCCAGCATTTT. Protein: CAWSTPDLGQPQHF.

V gene TRBV15 combines with J gene TRBJ2-5; unclear D gene. The V end lost 5 bases, the J end lost 5 bases, and 9 bases lay between the germline ends. There are 12 residues in the CDR3. Germline V gene data show CDR1 as LNHNV and CDR2 as YYDKDF (reference sequence). In DNA form, the CDR3 reads TGTGCCACCAGCCTTCTCGGGGAGACCCAGTACTTC. Residues: CATSLLGETQYF. Together with reference TRBV15 and TRBJ2-5, the CDR3 gives the full variable domain: DAMVIQNPRYQVTQFGKPVTLSCSQTLNHNVMYWYQQKSSQAPKLLFHYYDKDFNNEADTPDNFQSRRPNTSFCFLDIRSPGLGDTAMYLCATSLLGETQYFGPGTRLLVL.

The table lists this clone with a few counts. The chain couples TRBV7-9 to TRBJ1-6; weak D call: TRBD1 (6 bases). The CDR3 loop spans 15 amino acids. CDR1 is SEHNR and CDR2 is FQNEAQ in the germline V gene (reference sequence). V lost 3 bases and J 9 bases, leaving 15 bases between the germline ends. As DNA, the CDR3 is TGTGCCAGCAGCTTTGTGACAGGATCCGGTTCACCCCTCCACTTT. It codes for CASSFVTGSGSPLHF.

The V gene is TRBV28, the J gene TRBJ2-3; 14 bases align to TRBD2. Looked up from germline, CDR1 is MDHEN and CDR2 is SYDVKM. This CDR3 region has 15 residues. V shed 8 bases and J 4 bases; nucleotides not matched to a gene: 5. CDR3: CASQTSGRAPDTQYF. For the CDR3, the DNA is TGTGCCAGCCAGACTAGCGGGAGGGCCCCAGATACGCAGTATTTT.

The chain recombines TRBV5-1 with TRBJ1-4; TRBD1 might be the D (5 bases). The ends were cut back, 0 bases at V and 5 bases at J, with 11 bases in the middle. CDR1 SGHRS and CDR2 YFSETQ come from the germline V gene. This CDR3 comprises 15 residues. The CDR3 spells CASSLAGELNEKLFF. Written as DNA, the CDR3 is TGCGCCAGCAGCTTGGCGGGGGAGTTGAATGAAAAACTGTTTTTT.

This chain links TRBV29-1 with TRBJ1-1; 7 bases are a match to TRBD1. Per the germline V gene, CDR1 is SQVTM and CDR2 is ANQGSEA. Unmatched junction bases numbered 11, after V lost 6 bases and J lost 10 bases. The CDR3 has 12 residues. The CDR3 loop reads CSVYRTGLTAFF. CDR3 coding DNA: TGCAGCGTCTATAGGACAGGCCTCACAGCTTTCTTT.

The chain joins TRBV5-1 to TRBJ1-2; 7 positions match TRBD1. The J segment lost 8 bases and the V segment lost 3 bases, leaving 7 bases of the junction unmatched. This CDR3 is 13 amino acids long. CDR1 is SGHRS and CDR2 is YFSETQ in the germline V gene. DNA for the CDR3: TGCGCCAGCAGCTCCGGACAGGAAAACGGCTACACCTTC. It is translated as CASSSGQENGYTF.

The chain uses TRBV29-1 and TRBJ2-5; TRBD2 might be the D (5 bases). The V and J ends lost 3 bases and 0 bases respectively, with 8 bases between them. CDR1 is SQVTM and CDR2 is ANQGSEA in the germline V gene. The CDR3 consists of 13 residues. The DNA for the CDR3 is TGCAGCGTTGACCCGGAGGACCAAGAGACCCAGTACTTC. Translating it yields CSVDPEDQETQYF.

The table lists this clone with a count of one. J is TRBJ1-2 and V is TRBV5-1, with TRBD1 identical over 7 bases. The germline CDR1 and CDR2 sequences are SGHRS and YFSETQ. The CDR3 covers 14 residues. Germline trimming cut 4 bases from V and 8 bases from J; bases unmatched to any gene: 11. The CDR3 protein is CASSQETGPGGYTF. The CDR3 DNA follows: TGCGCCAGCAGCCAAGAGACAGGGCCGGGAGGCTACACCTTC.

The J gene is TRBJ2-7, the V gene TRBV18; the D gene is possibly TRBD1 (5 bases). The CDR3 extends over 14 amino acids. CDR1 is KGHSH and CDR2 is LQKENI in the germline V gene. Between the trimmed V and J ends, which lost 0 bases and 2 bases, there was a span of 8 bases. The DNA for the CDR3 is TGTGCCAGCTCACCACCGGCAGGGACCTACGAGCAGTACTTC. Amino acid sequence: CASSPPAGTYEQYF.

The CDR3 sequence: CASSEQTSLTDTQYF. The CDR3 bases are TGTGCCAGCAGCGAGCAGACTAGCCTCACAGATACGCAGTATTTT. The V call is TRBV2, the J call TRBJ2-3; 7 bases are shared with TRBD2. V gave up 6 bases and J gave up 2 bases; unmatched junction bases: 8. Germline V gene sequence: CDR1 SNHLY, CDR2 FYNNEI. CDR3 length: 15 amino acids.

The rearrangement joins TRBV7-2 to TRBJ2-7, with D possibly matching TRBD2 (6 bases). The V and J ends lost 6 bases and 5 bases respectively, with 17 bases between them. This CDR3 is 14 amino acids long. Germline CDR1 and CDR2: SGHTA and FQGNSA. CDR3 coding DNA: TGTGCCAGCAGGGAGACGGGAGTTCCGAACGAGCAGTACTTC. It specifies CASRETGVPNEQYF.

The chain uses TRBV20-1 and TRBJ1-1; D is possibly TRBD1 (5 bases). This CDR3 region has 11 residues. V lost 6 bases and J 8 bases, leaving 13 bases between the germline ends. Germline lookup yields CDR1 DFQATT and CDR2 SNEGSKA (reference sequence). The CDR3 region has the DNA TGCAGTGCACGGACCCAGGGCGAAGCTTTCTTT. Protein product: CSARTQGEAFF.